What follows are 21 T cell receptor beta chains derived from one specimen sequenced in a study of identical twins. TCRdb fed the 5' RACE reads into MiXCR, producing one record per CDR3 protein. In the table there are hundreds of thousands of distinct CDR3 sequences, 6% to 6.5% of which are singletons. Sequencing was performed on naive T cells sorted from blood. The receptors shown here come from a man between 18 and 29 years old in good health.

In this sample, this clonotype turned up once. The chain employs TRBV5-4 and TRBJ2-7; 8 bases align to TRBD2. This CDR3 spans 15 amino acids. The trim removed 0 bases at V and 0 bases at J, leaving 2 bases unmatched. Germline V gene data show CDR1 as SGHNT and CDR2 as YYREEE (reference sequence). In nucleotides, the CDR3 is TGTGCCAGCAGCTTGGACCTAGCGGGCTCCTACGAGCAGTACGTC. It codes for CASSLDLAGSYEQYV.

The sample holds many counts of this clonotype. The rearrangement joins TRBV3-1 to TRBJ1-6, with D maybe TRBD1 (6 bases). From germline, CDR1 is LGHDT and CDR2 YNNKEL (reference sequence). CDR3 length equals 12 residues. Trimming cost V 0 bases and J 13 bases, with 7 bases left between them. CDR3: CASSQEGQPLHF. CDR3 nucleotide sequence: TGTGCCAGCAGCCAAGAAGGACAGCCCCTCCACTTT.

This clonotype was counted at least ten times. The CDR3: CASSLIGGDSPLHF. CDR3 DNA sequence: TGTGCCAGCAGTTTAATAGGAGGCGATTCACCCCTCCACTTT. The chain carries TRBV27 and TRBJ1-6; D is ambiguous. The V gene's germline CDR1 is MNHEY and CDR2 SMNVEV (reference sequence). There are 14 residues in the CDR3. With 2 bases removed from V and 8 bases from J, the gap between germline ends came to 10 bases.

This clonotype showed up many times. V gene TRBV5-1 combines with J gene TRBJ2-6; the match to TRBD1 covers 7 bases. This CDR3 comprises 23 residues. With 2 bases clipped from V and 0 bases from J, the junction kept 23 bases outside the gene matches. Germline-derived CDR1 and CDR2 are SGHRS and YFSETQ. The CDR3 reads CASSFYRGQFSLEGNSGANVLTF. The CDR3 DNA reads as TGCGCCAGCAGCTTCTACCGGGGACAGTTCTCCCTCGAGGGCAACTCTGGGGCCAACGTCCTGACTTTC.

This clonotype was observed many times. V usage is TRBV7-9 and J usage is TRBJ1-4; 12 bases are shared with TRBD1. Trimming at V came to 3 bases and at J to 2 bases, leaving 4 bases not matched to a gene. The CDR3 spans 17 residues. Germline-derived CDR1 and CDR2 are SEHNR and FQNEAQ (reference sequence). CDR3 sequence reads: CASSLGTGGLTNEKLFF. In nucleotides, the CDR3 is TGTGCCAGCAGCTTGGGGACAGGGGGCCTGACTAATGAAAAACTGTTTTTT.

Only a few counts were recorded for this clonotype. This chain links TRBV18 with TRBJ1-5, with TRBD1 matching 8 bases. CDR1 is KGHSH, CDR2 LQKENI, per germline. The CDR3 covers 14 residues. The trim removed 5 bases at V and 5 bases at J, leaving 5 bases unmatched. CDR3 nucleotides: TGTGCCAGCTCAGAACAGGGGGGAGATCAGCCCCAGCATTTT. Its protein product is CASSEQGGDQPQHF.

The chain links TRBV25-1 to TRBJ2-5; D gene unclear. Germline V gene sequence: CDR1 MGHDK, CDR2 SYGVNS. This CDR3 region has 13 residues. The germline V and J ends were trimmed by 2 bases and 5 bases, with 9 bases remaining between them. CDR3 amino acids: CASSEGSFETQYF. The CDR3 nucleotides are TGTGCCAGCAGTGAAGGTTCATTCGAGACCCAGTACTTC.

Many counts were recorded for this clonotype. The chain joins TRBV15 to TRBJ1-2; tentatively, D is TRBD1 (6 bases). The CDR3 runs 15 residues. The germline gives CDR1 LNHNV, CDR2 YYDKDF (reference sequence). V was clipped by 0 bases and J by 0 bases, with 8 bases between them. The CDR3 region has the DNA TGTGCCACCAGCAGAGACCGGACAGCTAACTATGGCTACACCTTC. Protein sequence: CATSRDRTANYGYTF.

This clonotype appeared a few times. The chain couples TRBV9 to TRBJ2-7, with 9 bases lining up with TRBD2. V lost 4 bases, J lost 1 base, and 6 bases stayed unmatched. Germline lookup yields CDR1 SGDLS and CDR2 YYNGEE. This CDR3 contains 15 residues. Here the CDR3 DNA reads TGTGCCAGCAGCTCTGGCGGGAGGGATTCCTACGAGCAGTACTTC. Translated: CASSSGGRDSYEQYF.

The chain recombines TRBV5-1 with TRBJ2-2, with 10 bases fitting TRBD1. From germline, CDR1 is SGHRS and CDR2 YFSETQ. The CDR3 totals 14 residues. The V and J ends lost 8 bases and 5 bases, in that order; junction bases with no gene match: 6. The CDR3 loop reads CASRGTGVTGELFF. The CDR3 DNA sequence: TGCGCCAGTCGCGGGACAGGGGTGACCGGGGAGCTGTTTTTT.

This clonotype occurred a few times. The rearrangement uses TRBV12-5 and TRBJ2-3, with D possibly matching TRBD2 (5 bases). V lost 8 bases and J 1 base, leaving 13 bases between the germline ends. The CDR3 has 14 residues. The germline CDR1 and CDR2 sequences are LGHNT and FRNRAP. The CDR3 DNA reads TGTGCTAGTCACGAGGGTATGGGCACAGATACGCAGTATTTT. Protein: CASHEGMGTDTQYF.

The sample holds many counts of this clonotype. V and J are TRBV6-1 and TRBJ2-1; 9 bases match TRBD1. Trimming cost V 5 bases and J 6 bases; bases outside gene matches: 8. The CDR3 contains 15 residues. CDR1 is MNHNS and CDR2 is SASEGT in the germline V gene. CDR3 region: CASSRSGTGLNEQFF. DNA of the CDR3: TGTGCCAGCAGTCGCTCCGGGACAGGGCTCAATGAGCAGTTCTTC.

This clonotype was seen at least ten times. This rearrangement joins TRBV27 to TRBJ2-7; maybe TRBD2 (6 bases). Germline CDR1 is MNHEY and CDR2 is SMNVEV (reference sequence). This CDR3 is 13 amino acids long. The V and J ends lost 6 bases and 6 bases respectively, with 15 bases between them. CDR3 in amino acids: CASSLGQGGEQYF. In DNA form, the CDR3 reads TGTGCCAGCAGCTTGGGGCAGGGAGGCGAGCAGTACTTC.

Ten or more counts support this clonotype. The J gene is TRBJ2-2, the V gene TRBV5-1; possibly TRBD1 for D (5 bases). This CDR3 has 13 residues. Between the trimmed V and J ends, which lost 4 bases and 3 bases, there was a span of 7 bases. Germline V gene sequence: CDR1 SGHRS, CDR2 YFSETQ. In DNA, the CDR3 is TGCGCCAGCAGCGGGGCGGACACCGGGGAGCTGTTTTTT. It specifies CASSGADTGELFF.

Ten or more counts support this clonotype. This chain connects TRBV7-9 to TRBJ2-5; 8 nucleotides line up with TRBD1. Germline-derived CDR1 and CDR2 are SEHNR and FQNEAQ (reference sequence). J was trimmed by 2 bases and V by 5 bases; bases with no gene match: 4. The CDR3 contains 14 residues. This CDR3 is CASSRDRFQETQYF. As DNA, the CDR3 is TGTGCCAGCAGCCGGGACAGGTTTCAAGAGACCCAGTACTTC.

This clonotype was detected many times. The chain carries TRBV3-1 and TRBJ2-2, with D possibly being TRBD1 or TRBD2 (7 bases each). This CDR3 spans 16 amino acids. V lost 6 bases and J lost 1, with 15 bases in between. Germline CDR1 is LGHDT and CDR2 is YNNKEL (reference sequence). The CDR3 spells CASSHGGTVNTGELFF. The CDR3 nucleotides are TGTGCCAGCAGTCACGGGGGGACAGTGAACACCGGGGAGCTGTTTTTT.

This clonotype was detected a few times. The chain recombines TRBV14 with TRBJ2-7, with TRBD1 matching over 7 bases. Germline-derived CDR1 and CDR2 are SGHDN and FVKESK. The CDR3 runs to 15 residues. Losses at the gene ends were 4 bases for V and 4 bases for J; bases not matched to a gene: 10. Here the CDR3 reads CASSPRGLRSYEQYF. The CDR3 DNA follows: TGTGCCAGCAGCCCTAGGGGGCTCAGGTCTTACGAGCAGTACTTC. Complete variable domain (other parts from reference TRBV14 and TRBJ2-7): EAGVTQFPSHSVIEKGQTVTLRCDPISGHDNLYWYRRVMGKEIKFLLHFVKESKQDESGMPNNRFLAERTGGTYSTLKVQPAELEDSGVYFCASSPRGLRSYEQYFGPGTRLTVT.

The rearrangement uses TRBV7-9 and TRBJ2-3; D gene unclear. V lost 3 bases, J lost 2 bases, and 15 bases lay in between. The CDR3 has 16 amino acids. Germline V CDR1 and CDR2: SEHNR, FQNEAQ (reference sequence). The CDR3 is CASSLPESYLTDTQYF. CDR3 DNA sequence: TGTGCCAGCAGCTTGCCGGAAAGTTACCTCACAGATACGCAGTATTTT.

This clonotype was recorded a few times. The V call is TRBV7-9, the J call TRBJ2-4; no reliable D call. The CDR3 is 15 residues long. V shed 5 bases and J shed 0 bases, with 11 bases lying between them. Germline V lookup: CDR1 SEHNR, CDR2 FQNEAQ (reference sequence). Here the CDR3 reads CASSKPTVAKNIQYF. CDR3 DNA: TGTGCCAGCAGCAAGCCTACCGTAGCCAAAAACATTCAGTACTTC.

DNA of the CDR3: TGTGCCAGCAGCTTAGCGGCAGGGTACGGAAACACCATATATTTT. Protein: CASSLAAGYGNTIYF. The chain links TRBV7-2 to TRBJ1-3, with D maybe TRBD1 (5 bases). Germline V gives CDR1 SGHTA, CDR2 FQGNSA. Deletions cut 0 bases from V and 4 bases from J, with 10 bases between. CDR3 length: 15 residues.

This clonotype was detected ten times or more. This chain connects TRBV5-6 to TRBJ2-3, with 7 bases lining up with TRBD2. Per germline, CDR1 SGHDT and CDR2 YYEEEE. The CDR3 is made up of 14 amino acids. The V segment lost 8 bases and the J segment 1 base; nucleotides outside the gene matches: 7. The CDR3 nucleotides are TGTGCCAGTCTCCGGGAGGACGGCACAGATACGCAGTATTTT. Encoded protein: CASLREDGTDTQYF.